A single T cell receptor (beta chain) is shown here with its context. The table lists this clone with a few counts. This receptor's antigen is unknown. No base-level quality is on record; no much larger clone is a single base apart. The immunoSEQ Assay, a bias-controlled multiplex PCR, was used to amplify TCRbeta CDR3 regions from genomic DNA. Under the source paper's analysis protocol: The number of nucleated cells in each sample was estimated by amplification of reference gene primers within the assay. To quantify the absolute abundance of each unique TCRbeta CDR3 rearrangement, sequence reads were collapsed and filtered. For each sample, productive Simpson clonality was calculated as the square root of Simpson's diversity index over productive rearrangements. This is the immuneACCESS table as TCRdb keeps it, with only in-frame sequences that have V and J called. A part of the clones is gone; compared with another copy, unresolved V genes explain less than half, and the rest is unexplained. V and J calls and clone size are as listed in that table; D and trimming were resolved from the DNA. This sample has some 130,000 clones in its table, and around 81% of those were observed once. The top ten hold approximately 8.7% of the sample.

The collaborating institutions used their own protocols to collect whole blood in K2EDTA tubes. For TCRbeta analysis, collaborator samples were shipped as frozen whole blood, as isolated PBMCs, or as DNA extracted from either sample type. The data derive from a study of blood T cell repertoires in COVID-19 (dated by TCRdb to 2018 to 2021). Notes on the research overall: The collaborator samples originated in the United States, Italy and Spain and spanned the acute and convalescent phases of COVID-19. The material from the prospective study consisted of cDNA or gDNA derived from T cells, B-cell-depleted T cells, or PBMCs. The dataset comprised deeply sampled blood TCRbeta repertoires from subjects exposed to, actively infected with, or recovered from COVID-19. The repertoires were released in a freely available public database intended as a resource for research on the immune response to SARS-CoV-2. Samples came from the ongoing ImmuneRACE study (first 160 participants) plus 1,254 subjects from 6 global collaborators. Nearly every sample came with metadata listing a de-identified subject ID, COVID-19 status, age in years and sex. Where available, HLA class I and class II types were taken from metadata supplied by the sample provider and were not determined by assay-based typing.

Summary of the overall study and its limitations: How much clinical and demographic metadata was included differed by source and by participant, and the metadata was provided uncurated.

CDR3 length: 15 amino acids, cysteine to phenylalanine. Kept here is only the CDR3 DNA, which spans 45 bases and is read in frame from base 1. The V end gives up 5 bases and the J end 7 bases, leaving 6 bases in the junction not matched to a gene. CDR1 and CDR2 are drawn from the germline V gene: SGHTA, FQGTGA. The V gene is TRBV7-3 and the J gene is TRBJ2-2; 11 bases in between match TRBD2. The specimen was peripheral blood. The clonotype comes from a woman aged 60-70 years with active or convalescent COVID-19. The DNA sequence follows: TGTGCCAGCAGCGCACTAGCGGGAGCTGGCGGGGAGCTGTTTTTT. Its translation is CASSALAGAGGELFF. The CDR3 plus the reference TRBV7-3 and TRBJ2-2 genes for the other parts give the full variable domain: GAGVSQTPSNKVTEKGKYVELRCDPISGHTALYWYRQSLGQGPEFLIYFQGTGAADDSGLPNDRFFAVRPEGSVSTLKIQRTERGDSAVYLCASSALAGAGGELFFGEGSRLTVL.